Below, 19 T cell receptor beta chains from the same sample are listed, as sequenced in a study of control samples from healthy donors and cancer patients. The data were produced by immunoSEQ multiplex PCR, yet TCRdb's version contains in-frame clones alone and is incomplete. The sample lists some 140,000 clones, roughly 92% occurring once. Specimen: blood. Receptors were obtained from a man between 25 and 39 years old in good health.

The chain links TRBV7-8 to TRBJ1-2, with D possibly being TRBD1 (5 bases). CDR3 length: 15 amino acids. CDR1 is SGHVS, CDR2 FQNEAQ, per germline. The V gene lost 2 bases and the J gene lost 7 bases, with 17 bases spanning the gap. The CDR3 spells CASSLLLRGTGGYTF. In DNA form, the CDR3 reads TGTGCCAGCAGCTTATTATTAAGGGGCACGGGTGGCTACACCTTC.

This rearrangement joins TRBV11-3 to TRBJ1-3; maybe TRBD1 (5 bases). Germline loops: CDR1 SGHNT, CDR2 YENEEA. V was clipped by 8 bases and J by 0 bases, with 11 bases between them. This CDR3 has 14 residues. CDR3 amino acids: CASYDRFSGNTIYF. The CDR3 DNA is TGTGCCAGCTATGACAGATTCTCTGGAAACACCATATATTTT.

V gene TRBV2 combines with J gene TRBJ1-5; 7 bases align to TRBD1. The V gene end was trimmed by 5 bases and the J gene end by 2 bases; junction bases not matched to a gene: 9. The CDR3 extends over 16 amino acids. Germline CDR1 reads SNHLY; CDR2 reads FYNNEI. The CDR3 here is CASSLGQPRGNQPQHF. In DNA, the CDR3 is TGTGCCAGCAGTCTGGGACAGCCACGGGGCAATCAGCCCCAGCATTTT.

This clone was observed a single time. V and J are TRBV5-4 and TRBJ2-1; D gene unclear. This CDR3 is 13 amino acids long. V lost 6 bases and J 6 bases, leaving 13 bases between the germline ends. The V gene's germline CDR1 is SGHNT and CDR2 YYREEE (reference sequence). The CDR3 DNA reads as TGTGCCAGCAATATGAAGACGTCCAATGAGCAGTTCTTC. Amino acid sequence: CASNMKTSNEQFF.

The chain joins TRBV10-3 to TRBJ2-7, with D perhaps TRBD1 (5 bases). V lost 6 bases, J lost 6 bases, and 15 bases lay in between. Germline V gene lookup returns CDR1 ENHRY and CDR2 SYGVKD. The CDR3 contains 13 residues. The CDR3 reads CAIREIKGLEQYF. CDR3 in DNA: TGTGCCATCAGGGAAATCAAGGGGCTCGAGCAGTACTTC.

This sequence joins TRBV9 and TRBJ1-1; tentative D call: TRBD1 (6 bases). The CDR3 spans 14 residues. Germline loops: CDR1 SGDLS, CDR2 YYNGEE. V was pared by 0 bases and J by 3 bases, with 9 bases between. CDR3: CASSVEAGDTEAFF. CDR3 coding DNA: TGTGCCAGCAGCGTAGAAGCAGGGGACACTGAAGCTTTCTTT.

CDR3 amino acids: CSASSGSLGEQYF. DNA for the CDR3: TGCAGTGCTAGTTCGGGCTCCCTCGGCGAGCAGTACTTC. The chain carries TRBV20-1 and TRBJ2-7; no definite D call. Germline CDR1 reads DFQATT; CDR2 reads SNEGSKA (reference sequence). This CDR3 is built from 13 residues. Trimming removed 3 bases from V and 6 bases from J, with 15 bases in between.

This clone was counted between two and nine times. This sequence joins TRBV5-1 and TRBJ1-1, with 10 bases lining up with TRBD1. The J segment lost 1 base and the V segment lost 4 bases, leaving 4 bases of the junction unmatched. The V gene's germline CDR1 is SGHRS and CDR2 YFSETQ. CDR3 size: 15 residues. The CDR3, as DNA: TGCGCCAGCAGCGCCCGGACAGGGGGGAACACTGAAGCTTTCTTT. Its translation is CASSARTGGNTEAFF. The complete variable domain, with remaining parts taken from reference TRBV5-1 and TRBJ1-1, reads KAGVTQTPRYLIKTRGQQVTLSCSPISGHRSVSWYQQTPGQGLQFLFEYFSETQRNKGNFPGRFSGRQFSNSRSEMNVSTLELGDSALYLCASSARTGGNTEAFFGQGTRLTVV.

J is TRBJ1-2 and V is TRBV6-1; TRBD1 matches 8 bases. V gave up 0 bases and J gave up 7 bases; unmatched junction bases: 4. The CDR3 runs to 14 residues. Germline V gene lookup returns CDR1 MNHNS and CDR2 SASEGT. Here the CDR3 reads CASSEATGAGGYTF. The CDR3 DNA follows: TGTGCCAGCAGTGAAGCGACAGGGGCGGGTGGCTACACCTTC.

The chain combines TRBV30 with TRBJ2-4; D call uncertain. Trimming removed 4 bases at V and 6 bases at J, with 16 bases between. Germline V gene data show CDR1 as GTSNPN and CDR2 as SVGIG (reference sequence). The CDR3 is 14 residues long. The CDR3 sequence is CAWMGPLTRNIQYF. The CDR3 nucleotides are TGTGCCTGGATGGGTCCTCTAACGAGAAACATTCAGTACTTC.

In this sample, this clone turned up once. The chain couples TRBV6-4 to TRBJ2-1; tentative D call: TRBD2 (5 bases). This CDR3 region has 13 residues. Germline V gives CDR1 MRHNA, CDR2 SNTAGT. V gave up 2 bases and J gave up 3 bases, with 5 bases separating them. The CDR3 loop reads CASSDRDYNEQFF. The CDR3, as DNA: TGTGCCAGCAGTGACCGGGACTACAATGAGCAGTTCTTC.

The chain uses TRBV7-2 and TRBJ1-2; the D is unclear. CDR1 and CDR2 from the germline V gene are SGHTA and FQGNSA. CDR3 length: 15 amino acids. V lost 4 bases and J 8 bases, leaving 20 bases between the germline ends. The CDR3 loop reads CASSSPPGAFLGYTF. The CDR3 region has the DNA TGTGCCAGCAGCTCCCCCCCGGGAGCCTTCCTAGGCTACACCTTC.

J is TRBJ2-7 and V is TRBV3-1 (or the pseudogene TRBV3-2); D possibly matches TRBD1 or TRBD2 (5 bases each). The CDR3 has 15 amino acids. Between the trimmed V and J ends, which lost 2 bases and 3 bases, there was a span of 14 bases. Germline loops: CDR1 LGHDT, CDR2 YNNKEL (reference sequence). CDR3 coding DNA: TGTGCCAGCAGCCAAAAGGGGACCGCGATCTACGAGCAGTACTTC. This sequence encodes CASSQKGTAIYEQYF.

Written as DNA, the CDR3 is TGTGCCAGCAGGAGGGGGAGAGGGCAACATACTGAAGCTTTCTTT. It specifies CASRRGRGQHTEAFF. The chain employs TRBV28 and TRBJ1-1, with a possible D match to TRBD1 (6 bases). Germline V gene lookup returns CDR1 MDHEN and CDR2 SYDVKM. Trimming removed 6 bases from V and 5 bases from J, with 19 bases in between. There are 15 residues in the CDR3.

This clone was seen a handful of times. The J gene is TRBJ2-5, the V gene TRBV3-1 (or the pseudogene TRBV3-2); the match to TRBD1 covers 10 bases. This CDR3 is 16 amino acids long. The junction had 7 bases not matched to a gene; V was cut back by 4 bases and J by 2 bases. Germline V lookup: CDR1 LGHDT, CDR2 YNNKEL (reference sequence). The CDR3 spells CASSPWTGGGQETQYF. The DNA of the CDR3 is TGTGCCAGCAGCCCTTGGACAGGGGGTGGTCAAGAGACCCAGTACTTC.

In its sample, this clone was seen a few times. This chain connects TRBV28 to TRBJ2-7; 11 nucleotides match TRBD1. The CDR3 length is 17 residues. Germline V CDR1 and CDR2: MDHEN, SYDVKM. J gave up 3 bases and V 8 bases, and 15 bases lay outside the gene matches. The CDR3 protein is CASSRTGGAPTVYEQYF. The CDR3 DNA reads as TGTGCCAGCTCCCGGACAGGGGGCGCGCCGACCGTCTACGAGCAGTACTTC.

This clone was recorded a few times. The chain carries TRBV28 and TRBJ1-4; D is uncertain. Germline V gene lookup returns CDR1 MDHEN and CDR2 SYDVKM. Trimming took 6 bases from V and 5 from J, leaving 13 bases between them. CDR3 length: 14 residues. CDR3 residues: CASRLGYENEKLFF. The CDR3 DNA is TGTGCCAGCAGATTGGGGTACGAGAATGAAAAACTGTTTTTT. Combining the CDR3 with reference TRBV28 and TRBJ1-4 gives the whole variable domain DVKVTQSSRYLVKRTGEKVFLECVQDMDHENMFWYRQDPGLGLRLIYFSYDVKMKEKGDIPEGYSVSREKKERFSLILESASTNQTSMYLCASRLGYENEKLFFGSGTQLSVL.

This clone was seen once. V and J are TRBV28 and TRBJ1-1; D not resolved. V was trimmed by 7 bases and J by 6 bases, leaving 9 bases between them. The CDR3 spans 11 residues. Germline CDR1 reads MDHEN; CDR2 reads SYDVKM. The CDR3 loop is CASKEMAEAFF. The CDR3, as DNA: TGTGCCAGCAAGGAGATGGCTGAAGCTTTCTTT.

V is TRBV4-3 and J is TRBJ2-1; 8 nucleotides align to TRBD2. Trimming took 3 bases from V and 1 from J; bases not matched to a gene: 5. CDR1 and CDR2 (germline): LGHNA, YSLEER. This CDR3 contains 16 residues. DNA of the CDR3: TGCGCCAGCAGCCAGGCCATAGCGGGATCCTACAATGAGCAGTTCTTC. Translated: CASSQAIAGSYNEQFF.